This T cell receptor beta chain was captured in a study of OX40 agonist ivuxolimab in advanced cancers. Study information: Antecedent anti-PD-1, anti-PD-L1 or anti-CTLA-4 therapy was permissible, with under 50% having received some.

The CDR3 totals 15 residues. V lost 1 base and J lost 3, with 13 bases in between. The germline CDR1 and CDR2 sequences are PRHDT and FYEKMQ (reference sequence). Worth noting for this clone: What it recognizes is unknown.

Overall study findings and caveats: Antigen specificity of clonally expanded peripheral T cells was not established. The study found that CD8+ T cells averaged more expanded clones than CD4+.

Assay used: immunoSEQ multiplex PCR; TCRdb lists only in-frame clones, some missing. This table has roughly 90,000 clones, roughly nine tenths appearing once. The sample in question was CD4+ or CD8+ T cells sorted from blood, obtained in a trial of the OX40 agonist ivuxolimab. This rearrangement joins TRBV13 to TRBJ2-7; tentatively, D is TRBD2 (5 bases). The TCR was taken from an adult with an advanced solid tumor such as melanoma, head and neck, liver or kidney cancer. The DNA of the CDR3 is TGTGCCAGCAGCTTAGATGGCGGGTTGGGCTACGAGCAGTACTTC. Translation gives CASSLDGGLGYEQYF.